The clone carrying this T cell receptor beta chain was observed at least ten times. Its specificity is unknown. This specimen comes from a study of neurological immune-mediated disorders. General observations from the study: One related-CDR3 cluster, identified by phylogenetic grouping, held the repertoires of 18 of 34 multiple sclerosis patients and was a possible signature. The multiple sclerosis repertoire cluster was not associated with any clinical or MRI feature, with the authors stating that larger cohorts are needed.

A single run covered 15-18 subjects with over 170 million TCR-beta sequences. TCRdb redid the calling of the 5' RACE reads with MiXCR, one entry per CDR3 protein. The sample lists 31,000 or so distinct CDR3 sequences; more than 1.3% were seen once. This clonotype originated in a woman aged 25 to 39 with multiple sclerosis. Sequencing input: PBMCs.

The CDR3 here is CASSLGLRTEAFF. The CDR3 nucleotides are TGTGCCAGCAGTTTGGGTCTAAGGACTGAAGCTTTCTTT. J is TRBJ1-1 and V is TRBV6-2 or TRBV6-3; D remains ambiguous. V was clipped by 4 bases and J by 5 bases, with 11 bases between them. Per germline, CDR1 MNHEY and CDR2 SVGEGT. CDR3 length equals 13 residues.